These 19 T cell receptor beta chains were all obtained from the same sample, sequenced in a study of CD8 T cells in Susac syndrome. With random hexamers, roughly 0.5 to 1 ug RNA was reverse transcribed. TCRdb reprocessed the immunoSEQ multiplex PCR reads via MiXCR and lists one record per CDR3 protein. The table has 95,000 to 150,000 distinct CDR3 sequences, nearly 96% seen once; the top ten hold about 0.14%. Sequenced sample: CD4+ T cells from PBMCs. The receptors shown here come from a human donor with Susac syndrome.

This sequence joins TRBV25-1 and TRBJ2-1, with D possibly being TRBD1 (6 bases). This CDR3 has 14 amino acids. Germline CDR1 is MGHDK and CDR2 is SYGVNS. V dropped 4 bases and J dropped 7 bases, with 14 bases sitting between them. In DNA, the CDR3 is TGTGCCAGCAGTGCATCAGACAGGAAGAATGAGCAGTTCTTC. Translation gives CASSASDRKNEQFF.

The V call is TRBV6-5, the J call TRBJ2-7; the D gene is possibly TRBD2 (6 bases). The ends were cut back, 2 bases at V and 0 bases at J, with 11 bases in the middle. The CDR3 has 15 amino acids. Looked up from germline, CDR1 is MNHEY and CDR2 is SVGAGI. The CDR3 DNA reads as TGTGCCAGCAGTTACAGGGACGGGAGCTCCTACGAGCAGTACTTC. It encodes CASSYRDGSSYEQYF.

This chain uses TRBV6-5 with TRBJ2-3; TRBD2 agrees at 7 bases. Germline CDR1 is MNHEY and CDR2 is SVGAGI. Trimming cost V 6 bases and J 0 bases; bases outside gene matches: 6. The CDR3 totals 15 residues. CDR3 protein: CASSPLAFSTDTQYF. The DNA for the CDR3 is TGTGCCAGCAGCCCACTAGCGTTTAGCACAGATACGCAGTATTTT.

The genes are TRBV5-1 and TRBJ2-7; D unclear. The V gene lost 0 bases and the J gene lost 4 bases, with 14 bases spanning the gap. The CDR3 length is 15 residues. The V gene's germline CDR1 is SGHRS and CDR2 YFSETQ. The CDR3 region is CASSLGPIRGYEQYF. The CDR3 nucleotides read TGCGCCAGCAGCTTGGGTCCGATACGAGGATACGAGCAGTACTTC.

V is TRBV15 and J is TRBJ2-7; TRBD1 aligns across 10 bases. V was clipped by 9 bases and J by 4 bases; unmatched bases: 6. The CDR3 is 13 amino acids. Per germline, CDR1 LNHNV and CDR2 YYDKDF (reference sequence). The CDR3, as DNA: TGTGCCACAGGCCGGACAGGGGGATACGAGCAGTACTTC. Translated: CATGRTGGYEQYF.

V gene TRBV12-3 or TRBV12-4 combines with J gene TRBJ2-7; TRBD1 matches 7 bases. CDR3 length: 14 residues. Germline trimming cut 5 bases from V and 1 base from J; bases unmatched to any gene: 5. CDR3 nucleotide sequence: TGTGCCAGCAGTCGGACAGGAACTTCCTACGAGCAGTACTTC. The encoded protein is CASSRTGTSYEQYF.

The V and J genes are TRBV12-3 or TRBV12-4 and TRBJ1-1, with D unresolved. The CDR3 is 12 residues long. V was pared by 3 bases and J by 6 bases, with 8 bases between. In DNA, the CDR3 is TGTGCCAGCAGTTTTCATAAATCTGAAGCTTTCTTT. Protein product: CASSFHKSEAFF.

The chain has TRBV5-4 and TRBJ2-2; 7 nucleotides line up with TRBD2. V shed 1 base and J 7 bases; nucleotides not matched to a gene: 4. Germline assignment: CDR1 SGHNT and CDR2 YYREEE (reference sequence). This CDR3 is 14 amino acids long. The CDR3 region has the DNA TGTGCCAGCAGCTTGTGGGGGGGGAACGGGGAGCTGTTTTTT. The encoded protein is CASSLWGGNGELFF.

The genes are TRBV20-1 and TRBJ2-5, with a tentative D call TRBD1 (6 bases). This CDR3 has 14 residues. V gave up 0 bases and J gave up 2 bases, with 10 bases separating them. The germline V gene encodes CDR1 DFQATT and CDR2 SNEGSKA (reference sequence). Here the CDR3 DNA reads TGCAGTGCTAGAGATTTCAGGGGACAAGAGACCCAGTACTTC. Its translation is CSARDFRGQETQYF.

The chain recombines TRBV29-1 with TRBJ2-5; 10 bases are shared with TRBD2. The CDR3 covers 14 residues. Trimming removed 4 bases from V and 4 bases from J; junction bases left unmatched: 6. Per the germline V gene, CDR1 is SQVTM and CDR2 is ANQGSEA. CDR3 coding DNA: TGCAGCGTTGGGGCTAGCGGGAGTGGAGAGACCCAGTACTTC. This codes for CSVGASGSGETQYF.

The chain combines TRBV28 with TRBJ1-5; D perhaps matches TRBD1 (5 bases). Trimming stripped 6 bases from V and 1 base from J, with 10 bases between. This CDR3 has 14 residues. CDR1 and CDR2 (germline): MDHEN, SYDVKM. CDR3 region: CASRRRDSNQPQHF. The CDR3 bases are TGTGCCAGCAGGCGCCGGGACAGCAATCAGCCCCAGCATTTT.

V is TRBV14 and J is TRBJ2-5, with 7 bases that match TRBD1. The germline V gene encodes CDR1 SGHDN and CDR2 FVKESK. The V gene end was trimmed by 5 bases and the J gene end by 0 bases; junction bases not matched to a gene: 3. The CDR3 totals 14 residues. The CDR3 here is CASSKGQHQETQYF. Here the CDR3 DNA reads TGTGCCAGCAGCAAGGGACAGCACCAAGAGACCCAGTACTTC. Full variable domain (rest looked up from reference TRBV14 and TRBJ2-5): EAGVTQFPSHSVIEKGQTVTLRCDPISGHDNLYWYRRVMGKEIKFLLHFVKESKQDESGMPNNRFLAERTGGTYSTLKVQPAELEDSGVYFCASSKGQHQETQYFGPGTRLLVL.

CDR3 DNA: TGCGCCAGCAGCCAAGATTTGGGAGGGGATGGCTACACCTTC. It is translated as CASSQDLGGDGYTF. The V and J genes are TRBV4-3 and TRBJ1-2; possibly TRBD1 for D (5 bases). This CDR3 contains 14 residues. Per germline, CDR1 LGHNA and CDR2 YSLEER. The V end lost 0 bases, the J end lost 6 bases, and 11 bases lay between the germline ends.

The chain joins TRBV9 to TRBJ2-7; D is perhaps TRBD2 (5 bases). CDR1 and CDR2 (germline): SGDLS, YYNGEE. The CDR3 has 15 residues. Trimming pared 0 bases from V and 2 bases from J, leaving 12 bases between. The CDR3 sequence: CASSVDLGNPYEQYF. For the CDR3, the DNA is TGTGCCAGCAGCGTAGATCTCGGGAACCCCTACGAGCAGTACTTC.

Only one count was recorded for this clonotype. The V gene is TRBV30, the J gene TRBJ1-4; D remains ambiguous. V was shortened by 5 bases and J by 3 bases, with 13 bases between the two germline ends. This CDR3 region has 14 residues. Germline loops: CDR1 GTSNPN, CDR2 SVGIG (reference sequence). CDR3 sequence: CAWEDVASNEKLFF. The DNA for the CDR3 is TGTGCCTGGGAAGACGTAGCGTCTAATGAAAAACTGTTTTTT.

Written as DNA, the CDR3 is TGTGCCAGCAGTTATCCTAGCGGGAATGAGCAGTTCTTC. It encodes CASSYPSGNEQFF. V is TRBV12-3 or TRBV12-4 and J is TRBJ2-1; 8 bases agree with TRBD2. CDR3 length: 13 residues. V was clipped by 4 bases and J by 7 bases; unmatched bases: 3.

This clonotype was seen only once. The V call is TRBV20-1, the J call TRBJ1-5, with D unresolved. The V gene lost 0 bases and the J gene lost 7 bases, with 7 bases spanning the gap. The V gene's germline CDR1 is DFQATT and CDR2 SNEGSKA (reference sequence). This CDR3 comprises 12 residues. This chain's CDR3 is CSARDKGQPQHF. Written as DNA, the CDR3 is TGCAGTGCTAGAGATAAAGGGCAGCCCCAGCATTTT.

The chain has TRBV27 and TRBJ1-2; D remains ambiguous. With 3 bases removed from V and 8 bases from J, the gap between germline ends came to 13 bases. The CDR3 sequence is 13 residues long. Looked up from germline, CDR1 is MNHEY and CDR2 is SMNVEV (reference sequence). For the CDR3, the DNA is TGTGCCAGCAGTTTTGGGAGAGGAGGCGGCTACACCTTC. Translation gives CASSFGRGGGYTF.

This rearrangement joins TRBV29-1 to TRBJ2-1; either TRBD1 or TRBD2 may supply D (5 bases each). The CDR3 spans 15 residues. CDR1 and CDR2 from the germline V gene are SQVTM and ANQGSEA. Between the trimmed V and J ends, which lost 1 base and 7 bases, there was a span of 17 bases. The CDR3 DNA sequence: TGCAGCGTTGAAGTGGGGACCAAGGGCGGGAATGAGCAGTTCTTC. As protein: CSVEVGTKGGNEQFF.